These T cell receptor beta chains were read from a single sample in a study of CD8+ T cells in alopecia areata. Profiled with immunoSEQ multiplex PCR; TCRdb holds only in-frame clones, not every one. The data contain roughly 190,000 clones, over 55% of them singletons. The sample was CD4+ T cells sorted from blood, taken at week 24, from a patient treated with tofacitinib. The receptors were sampled from a human donor with alopecia areata. The CDR3 runs from the conserved cysteine through the conserved F or W. The D gene is left open where the match is weak. Clone size is stated in some rows and not others, as once, few, many or a class when expanded.

j_call v_call d_call clone_size cdr3_length cdr3_nt cdr3_aa
TRBJ2-2 TRBV6-6 NA once 15 TGTGCCAGCAGCTCCGGGACCAGAACCACCGGGGAGCTGTTTTTT CASSSGTRTTGELFF
TRBJ1-1 TRBV29-1 NA NA 11 TGCAGCGTGGATAATGGAGGTGAAGCTTTCTTT CSVDNGGEAFF
TRBJ1-2 TRBV30 NA NA 12 TGTGCCTGGAGTTTCCAGGGCCATGGCTACACCTTC CAWSFQGHGYTF
TRBJ1-2 TRBV4-1 TRBD1 few 14 TGCGCCAGCAGCCAAGACGGGACAGTCTATGGCTACACCTTC CASSQDGTVYGYTF
TRBJ1-2 TRBV27 NA NA 16 TGTGCCAGCAGTCTCTCGCGGACAAATTTTAACTATGGCTACACCTTC CASSLSRTNFNYGYTF
TRBJ1-1 TRBV29-1 NA NA 12 TGCAGCGTTAAAGGCCGGTTCACTGAAGCTTTCTTT CSVKGRFTEAFF
TRBJ2-7 TRBV5-6 NA NA 12 TGTGCCAGCAGCTCAAGGCTCTACGAGCAGTACTTC CASSSRLYEQYF
TRBJ2-3 TRBV25-1 NA few 13 TGTGCCAGCAGTGATGGTGGCACAGATACGCAGTATTTT CASSDGGTDTQYF
TRBJ2-3 TRBV6-5 NA few 13 TGTGCCAGCAGTTACAGGGGCAGTAATACGCAGTATTTT CASSYRGSNTQYF
TRBJ1-5 TRBV30 NA NA 13 TGTGCCTGGAGTCCTAATAGCAATCAGCCCCAGCATTTT CAWSPNSNQPQHF
TRBJ2-7 TRBV27 NA NA 15 TGTGCCAGCAGTTTAGGAGGGAGAAGTCGCTACGAGCAGTACTTC CASSLGGRSRYEQYF
TRBJ2-5 TRBV15 NA NA 14 TGTGCCACCAGCAGCGATGGGCAGGGAGTGTCCCAGTACTTC CATSSDGQGVSQYF
TRBJ1-2 TRBV19 TRBD1 few 13 TGTGCCAGTAGTATCGGACAGGGTCATGGCTACACCTTC CASSIGQGHGYTF
TRBJ1-6 TRBV4-2 TRBD1 NA 14 TGTGCCAGCAGCCAAGATAGGGACAGTTTATCCCTCCACTTT CASSQDRDSLSLHF
TRBJ1-2 TRBV28 NA NA 13 TGTGCCAGCAGCTACAGGGCGATCTATGGCTACACCTTC CASSYRAIYGYTF
TRBJ1-2 TRBV15 TRBD1 NA 14 TGTGCCACCAGCGCTACAGGGGACGGCTATGGCTACACCTTC CATSATGDGYGYTF